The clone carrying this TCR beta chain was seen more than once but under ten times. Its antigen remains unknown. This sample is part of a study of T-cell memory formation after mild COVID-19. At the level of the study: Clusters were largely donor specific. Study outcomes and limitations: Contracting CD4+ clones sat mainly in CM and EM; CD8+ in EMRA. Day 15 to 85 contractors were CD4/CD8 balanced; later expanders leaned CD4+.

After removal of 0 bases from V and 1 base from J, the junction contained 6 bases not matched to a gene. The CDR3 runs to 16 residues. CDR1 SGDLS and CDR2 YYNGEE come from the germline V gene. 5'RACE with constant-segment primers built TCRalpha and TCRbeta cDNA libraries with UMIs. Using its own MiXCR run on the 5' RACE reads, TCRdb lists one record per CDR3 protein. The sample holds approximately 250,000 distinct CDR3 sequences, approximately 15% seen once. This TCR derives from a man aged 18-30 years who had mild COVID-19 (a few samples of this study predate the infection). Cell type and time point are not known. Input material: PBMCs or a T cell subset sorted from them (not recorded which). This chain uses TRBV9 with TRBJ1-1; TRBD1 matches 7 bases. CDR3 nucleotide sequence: TGTGCCAGCAGCGTAGGGGCAGGGGGAGCGAACACTGAAGCTTTCTTT. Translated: CASSVGAGGANTEAFF.